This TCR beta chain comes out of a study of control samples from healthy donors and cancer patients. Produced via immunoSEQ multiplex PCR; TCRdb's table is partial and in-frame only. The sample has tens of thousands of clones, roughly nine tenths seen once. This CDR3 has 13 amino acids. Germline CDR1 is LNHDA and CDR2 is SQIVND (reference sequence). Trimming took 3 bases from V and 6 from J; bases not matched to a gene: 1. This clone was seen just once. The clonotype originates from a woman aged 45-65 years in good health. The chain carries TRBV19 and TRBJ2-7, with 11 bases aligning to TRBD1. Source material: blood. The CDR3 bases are TGTGCCAGTAGTATTGGGACAGGGGGCGAGCAGTACTTC. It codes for CASSIGTGGEQYF.